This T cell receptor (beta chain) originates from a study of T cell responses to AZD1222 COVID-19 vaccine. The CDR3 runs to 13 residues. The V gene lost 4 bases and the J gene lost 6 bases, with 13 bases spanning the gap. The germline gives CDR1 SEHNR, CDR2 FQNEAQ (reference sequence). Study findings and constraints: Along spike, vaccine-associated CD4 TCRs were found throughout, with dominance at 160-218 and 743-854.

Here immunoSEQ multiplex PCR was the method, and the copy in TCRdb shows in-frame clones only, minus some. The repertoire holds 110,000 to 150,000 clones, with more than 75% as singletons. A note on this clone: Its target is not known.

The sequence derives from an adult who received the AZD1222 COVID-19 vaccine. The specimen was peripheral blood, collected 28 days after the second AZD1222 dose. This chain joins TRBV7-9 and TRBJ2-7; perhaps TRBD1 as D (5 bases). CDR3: CASSSRVKGEQYF. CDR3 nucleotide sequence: TGTGCCAGCAGCTCCAGGGTTAAGGGCGAGCAGTACTTC.